Listed here are 5 T cell receptor beta chains from one sample, sequenced in a study of cytomegalovirus exposure and HLA in healthy donors. With 60 Vbeta and 13 Jbeta primers, the PCR was carried out. Here immunoSEQ multiplex PCR was the method, and the copy in TCRdb shows in-frame clones only, minus some. The sample comprises hundreds of thousands of clones, roughly four fifths of which are singletons, and 0.2% to 0.25% rests with the top ten. The source material was PBMCs. Receptors were obtained from a girl aged 2 to 10 in good health and CMV-seronegative.

This sequence joins TRBV27 and TRBJ2-2, with a possible D match to TRBD1 (5 bases). Germline CDR1 MNHEY, CDR2 SMNVEV (reference sequence). V was shortened by 5 bases and J by 6 bases, with 7 bases between the two germline ends. CDR3 length: 12 residues. CDR3 loop: CASSPRAGELFF. CDR3 bases: TGTGCCAGCAGTCCCAGGGCCGGGGAGCTGTTTTTT.

The chain has TRBV19 and TRBJ1-1; 7 bases align to TRBD1. The CDR3 is 15 amino acids. The V gene's germline CDR1 is LNHDA and CDR2 SQIVND (reference sequence). Trimming at V came to 4 bases and at J to 5 bases, leaving 10 bases not matched to a gene. The CDR3, as DNA: TGTGCCAGTAGTACCTCTACAGGGGAATCGACTGAAGCTTTCTTT. As protein: CASSTSTGESTEAFF.

This clone was seen a few times. CDR3 nucleotides: TGTGCCAGCAGCCAAGATTGGCAGGCTAATTCACCCCTCCACTTT. It translates to CASSQDWQANSPLHF. This sequence joins TRBV4-2 and TRBJ1-6; D ambiguous. This CDR3 region has 15 residues. Germline V CDR1 and CDR2: LGHNA, YNFKEQ. Deletions cut 0 bases from V and 6 bases from J, with 9 bases between.

A few counts support this clone. The gene calls are TRBV18 and TRBJ1-1; D call uncertain. This CDR3 has 15 residues. V was trimmed by 0 bases and J by 4 bases, leaving 12 bases between them. Germline V gene data show CDR1 as KGHSH and CDR2 as LQKENI. The CDR3: CASSPPNRGSTEAFF. The CDR3 DNA reads as TGTGCCAGCTCACCACCTAATCGAGGGAGCACTGAAGCTTTCTTT.

The rearrangement joins TRBV5-1 to TRBJ1-2; the match to TRBD1 covers 9 bases. The CDR3 has 14 residues. The junction had 5 bases not matched to a gene; V was cut back by 4 bases and J by 4 bases. The germline V gene has CDR1 SGHRS and CDR2 YFSETQ. CDR3 in DNA: TGCGCCAGCAGCCCACTGGGACAGGGCTATGGCTACACCTTC. As protein: CASSPLGQGYGYTF.